This record covers a single T cell receptor beta chain. Its antigen is not known. This entry comes from a study of cytomegalovirus exposure and HLA in healthy donors. Study-wide background: From donors who were HLA-typed, an early data release held about 89 million unique TCRs.

Study conclusions and caveats: Rarity marked most TCR sequences, yet some public TCRs occurred in many donors. Within an earlier analysis, most TCR beta V segments proved productive either about 90% or about 30% of the time. Presence/absence analyses supposed approximately even sequencing depth among donors.

The PCR employed 60 Vbeta primers together with 13 Jbeta primers. The repertoire was sequenced with immunoSEQ multiplex PCR; TCRdb's copy has only in-frame clones and lacks some. This sample has under 200,000 clones, with roughly 73% found just once. The V end was cut by 5 bases, the J end by 1 base, with 13 bases between. Germline CDR1 is SGHAT and CDR2 is FQNNGV. This CDR3 spans 15 amino acids. The sequenced sample consisted of PBMCs. The J gene is TRBJ2-3, the V gene TRBV11-2, with D perhaps matching TRBD1 (6 bases). This TCR was recovered from a woman in her thirties in good health and CMV-seronegative. The CDR3 spells CASSPQTGGTDTQYF. The DNA of the CDR3 is TGTGCCAGCAGCCCACAGACAGGAGGCACAGATACGCAGTATTTT. The full variable domain, its missing parts supplied by reference TRBV11-2 and TRBJ2-3, is EAGVAQSPRYKIIEKRQSVAFWCNPISGHATLYWYQQILGQGPKLLIQFQNNGVVDDSQLPKDRFSAERLKGVDSTLKIQPAKLEDSAVYLCASSPQTGGTDTQYFGPGTRLTVL.